What follows are 12 T cell receptor beta chains derived from one specimen sequenced in a study of PD-L1 blockade in urothelial cancer listed by TCRdb under 2017. In light of the paper, this sample's time point label describes: peripheral blood 6 weeks after treatment start. Library method: the immunoSEQ multiplex PCR assay. In TCRdb, the immuneACCESS table is reduced to in-frame sequences with V and J assigned. These tables do not hold every clone; where another copy was compared, an unresolved V gene accounts for under half, and the others remain unexplained. For this sample the table gives 35,000 to 55,000 clones, of which 83% were detected only once. The ten most abundant clones make up around 15% of the sample. The sequences come from PBMCs, collected around atezolizumab (anti-PD-L1) treatment. Receptors originate from a man in his 60s with urothelial cancer.

The chain combines TRBV13 with TRBJ2-5, with D tentatively TRBD2 (6 bases). Per germline, CDR1 PRHDT and CDR2 FYEKMQ (reference sequence). Trimming stripped 5 bases from V and 5 bases from J, with 24 bases between. The CDR3 totals 17 residues. CDR3 in amino acids: CASSGKRAATSRETQYF. The CDR3 nucleotides read TGTGCCAGCAGCGGAAAACGGGCTGCAACTAGCCGGGAGACCCAGTACTTC.

This chain joins TRBV7-6 and TRBJ2-5; D is uncertain. Germline values: CDR1 SGHVS, CDR2 FNYEAQ. The CDR3 covers 14 residues. Trimming shortened V by 1 base and J by 1 base, and 7 bases separated the two germline ends. CDR3 nucleotide sequence: TGTGCCAGCAGCTTAGTCCGGTCCCAAGAGACCCAGTACTTC. Translating gives CASSLVRSQETQYF.

The gene calls are TRBV28 and TRBJ1-1; 7 nucleotides match TRBD1. The CDR3 is 15 amino acids. Germline assignment: CDR1 MDHEN and CDR2 SYDVKM. The trim removed 6 bases at V and 5 bases at J, leaving 12 bases unmatched. The CDR3 nucleotides read TGTGCCAGCAGCCGGGATAGGCCAGGGGGGACTGAAGCTTTCTTT. Translating it yields CASSRDRPGGTEAFF.

The chain has TRBV5-1 and TRBJ1-1, with 8 positions matching TRBD1. The CDR3 runs to 14 residues. V lost 3 bases to trimming and J lost 0 bases; unmatched junction nucleotides: 1. Germline CDR1 SGHRS, CDR2 YFSETQ. The CDR3 region is CASSSTGVNTEAFF. The CDR3 DNA follows: TGCGCCAGCAGCTCGACAGGGGTGAACACTGAAGCTTTCTTT.

This chain links TRBV2 with TRBJ2-3, with 9 bases fitting TRBD2. CDR1 is SNHLY, CDR2 FYNNEI, per germline. This CDR3 is 18 amino acids long. V lost 3 bases and J lost 2; bases outside the gene matches: 12. The CDR3 DNA reads as TGTGCCAGCAGTGATCCCGGAGGGGCGGGGGGGCCCACAGATACGCAGTATTTT. This encodes CASSDPGGAGGPTDTQYF.

This chain's CDR3 is CASNGGADPAKNIQYF. CDR3 sequence (DNA): TGTGCCAGCAATGGGGGGGCGGACCCAGCCAAAAACATTCAGTACTTC. The rearrangement uses TRBV2 and TRBJ2-4; possibly TRBD2 for D (7 bases). Germline V gene lookup returns CDR1 SNHLY and CDR2 FYNNEI. The V gene lost 7 bases and the J gene lost 0 bases, with 16 bases spanning the gap. There are 16 residues in the CDR3.

V usage is TRBV9 and J usage is TRBJ2-3; 7 bases match TRBD1. Trimming took 0 bases from V and 3 from J; bases not matched to a gene: 22. CDR1 and CDR2 (germline): SGDLS, YYNGEE. The CDR3 totals 21 residues. DNA of the CDR3: TGTGCCAGCAGCGTAGCGACAGGGAAGGGAACCGCCGAGGGTAGAACAGATACGCAGTATTTT. The encoded protein is CASSVATGKGTAEGRTDTQYF.

The chain is built from TRBV27 and TRBJ1-2; 9 nucleotides match TRBD1. The CDR3 has 14 amino acids. With 8 bases clipped from V and 4 bases from J, the junction kept 8 bases outside the gene matches. Germline CDR1 MNHEY, CDR2 SMNVEV (reference sequence). The CDR3: CASGIPGQGYGYTF. The CDR3 bases are TGTGCCAGCGGGATTCCGGGACAGGGCTATGGCTACACCTTC.

V gene TRBV2 combines with J gene TRBJ2-2; tentative D call: TRBD1 (5 bases). The CDR3 consists of 14 residues. V gave up 4 bases and J gave up 1 base, with 7 bases separating them. The germline V gene has CDR1 SNHLY and CDR2 FYNNEI. The CDR3 is CASSVRENTGELFF. DNA of the CDR3: TGTGCCAGCAGTGTCAGGGAGAACACCGGGGAGCTGTTTTTT. The full variable domain, its missing parts supplied by reference TRBV2 and TRBJ2-2, is EPEVTQTPSHQVTQMGQEVILRCVPISNHLYFYWYRQILGQKVEFLVSFYNNEISEKSEIFDDQFSVERPDGSNFTLKIRSTKLEDSAMYFCASSVRENTGELFFGEGSRLTVL.

The chain has TRBV29-1 and TRBJ2-5, with TRBD1 matching over 7 bases. The end of the DNA is better explained by TRBJ2-7, so the J call may be wrong. The CDR3 consists of 17 residues. From germline, CDR1 is SQVTM and CDR2 ANQGSEA. CDR3 residues: CSVEDWATGLGAYEQYF. In DNA form, the CDR3 reads TGCAGCGTTGAAGATTGGGCGACAGGGCTCGGGGCCTACGAGCAGTACTTC.

The CDR3 reads CASRGLATNTGELFF. The CDR3 DNA sequence: TGTGCCAGCAGAGGACTAGCGACGAACACCGGGGAGCTGTTTTTT. The chain combines TRBV6-4 with TRBJ2-2; 9 bases line up with TRBD2. This CDR3 is built from 15 residues. Germline V lookup: CDR1 MRHNA, CDR2 SNTAGT. Unmatched junction bases numbered 2, after V lost 6 bases and J lost 0 bases.

The chain links TRBV27 to TRBJ1-4; D call uncertain. V shed 2 bases and J shed 8 bases, with 12 bases lying between them. CDR1 MNHEY and CDR2 SMNVEV come from the germline V gene (reference sequence). The CDR3 consists of 14 residues. CDR3 sequence: CASSLRGIGEKLFF. The CDR3 DNA follows: TGTGCCAGCAGTTTACGGGGTATTGGGGAAAAACTGTTTTTT.